The rows below give T cell receptor beta chains drawn from one sample of a study of control samples from healthy donors and cancer patients. Sequenced by immunoSEQ multiplex PCR; TCRdb stores in-frame clones only, minus some. The sample shows over 45,000 clones, roughly nine tenths of them seen only once. Material for sequencing was PBMCs. Every receptor here comes from a man in his forties with colorectal cancer. CDR3s include the opening cysteine and the closing phenylalanine or tryptophan. A D gene is named only where the DNA matches it firmly. Some rows mark clone size as missing; the rest say once, few, many or name a class of expanded clone.

size: -; V: TRBV20-1; length: 11; J: TRBJ2-7; D: -; CDR3: CSARGSYEQYF; DNA: TGCAGTGCTCGCGGGTCTTACGAGCAGTACTTC
size: few; V: TRBV7-9; length: 14; J: TRBJ1-4; D: -; CDR3: CASSLGQYNEKLFF; DNA: TGTGCCAGCAGCTTAGGACAGTATAATGAAAAACTGTTTTTT
size: -; V: TRBV30; length: 14; J: TRBJ2-7; D: -; CDR3: CAWSGTGYSYEQYF; DNA: TGTGCCTGGAGTGGAACCGGTTACTCCTACGAGCAGTACTTC
size: -; V: TRBV5-4; length: 15; J: TRBJ2-5; D: TRBD2; CDR3: CASSLEALGGETQYF; DNA: TGTGCCAGCAGCTTGGAGGCTCTGGGAGGGGAGACCCAGTACTTC
size: -; V: TRBV19; length: 14; J: TRBJ1-2; D: -; CDR3: CASSTVQVNYGYTF; DNA: TGTGCCAGTAGTACAGTACAGGTTAACTATGGCTACACCTTC
size: -; V: TRBV7-3; length: 16; J: TRBJ1-5; D: TRBD1; CDR3: CASSLSFRGDNQSQHF; DNA: TGTGCCAGCAGCTTATCGTTCAGGGGGGACAACCAGTCCCAGCATTTT
size: -; V: TRBV4-1; length: 14; J: TRBJ2-7; D: -; CDR3: CASSRVAAVGEQYF; DNA: TGCGCCAGCAGCCGAGTTGCGGCGGTGGGCGAGCAGTACTTC
size: -; V: TRBV7-9; length: 17; J: TRBJ2-4; D: -; CDR3: CASSLDGIHGAKNIQYF; DNA: TGTGCCAGCAGCTTAGACGGAATCCATGGAGCCAAAAACATTCAGTACTTC
size: -; V: TRBV10-3; length: 16; J: TRBJ2-3; D: -; CDR3: CAISESPLAATDTQYF; DNA: TGTGCCATCAGTGAGTCGCCCCTTGCGGCCACAGATACGCAGTATTTT
size: -; V: TRBV6-5; length: 16; J: TRBJ1-3; D: -; CDR3: CASSYESALAGNTIYF; DNA: TGTGCCAGCAGTTATGAGAGTGCATTAGCTGGAAACACCATATATTTT
size: -; V: TRBV7-2; length: 15; J: TRBJ2-1; D: -; CDR3: CASSLEGRSYNEQFF; DNA: TGTGCCAGCAGCTTAGAAGGGAGGTCCTACAATGAGCAGTTCTTC
size: -; V: TRBV19; length: 13; J: TRBJ2-2; D: -; CDR3: CASLDYLTGELFF; DNA: TGTGCCAGTCTTGACTATTTGACCGGGGAGCTGTTTTTT
size: -; V: TRBV28; length: 16; J: TRBJ2-1; D: TRBD2; CDR3: CASSDGGAGGYNEQFF; DNA: TGTGCCAGCAGTGACGGTGGGGCGGGAGGCTACAATGAGCAGTTCTTC
size: -; V: TRBV28; length: 15; J: TRBJ1-3; D: -; CDR3: CASSTPSRTGNTIYF; DNA: TGTGCCAGCAGTACTCCCTCCCGAACCGGAAACACCATATATTTT
size: few; V: TRBV19; length: 16; J: TRBJ1-5; D: -; CDR3: CASSSRASLVDQPQHF; DNA: TGTGCCAGTAGCTCCAGGGCATCACTGGTGGATCAGCCCCAGCATTTT
size: -; V: TRBV6-6; length: 13; J: TRBJ1-1; D: -; CDR3: CASSYGEVTEAFF; DNA: TGTGCCAGCAGTTACGGCGAGGTCACTGAAGCTTTCTTT
size: -; V: TRBV4-3; length: 16; J: TRBJ1-4; D: -; CDR3: CASSQDPDTLGEKLFF; DNA: TGCGCCAGCAGCCAAGATCCGGACACTCTGGGGGAAAAACTGTTTTTT
size: -; V: TRBV25-1; length: 16; J: TRBJ1-1; D: -; CDR3: CASSELGGAGPETVFF; DNA: TGTGCCAGCAGTGAATTAGGGGGGGCCGGCCCCGAGACTGTTTTCTTT
size: -; V: TRBV12-3/TRBV12-4; length: 13; J: TRBJ1-2; D: -; CDR3: CASTWGQIYGYTF; DNA: TGTGCCAGCACCTGGGGACAAATCTATGGCTACACCTTC
size: -; V: TRBV5-1; length: 17; J: TRBJ2-1; D: -; CDR3: CASSLNTRALPYNEQFF; DNA: TGCGCCAGCAGCTTGAATACGAGGGCCCTTCCCTATAATGAGCAGTTCTTC
size: -; V: TRBV5-6; length: 15; J: TRBJ2-7; D: TRBD1; CDR3: CASSLTGVRSYEQYF; DNA: TGTGCCAGCAGCTTGACAGGGGTTAGGTCCTACGAGCAGTACTTC
size: -; V: TRBV19; length: 12; J: TRBJ1-5; D: -; CDR3: CASSVMNQPQHF; DNA: TGTGCCAGTAGTGTGATGAATCAGCCCCAGCATTTT